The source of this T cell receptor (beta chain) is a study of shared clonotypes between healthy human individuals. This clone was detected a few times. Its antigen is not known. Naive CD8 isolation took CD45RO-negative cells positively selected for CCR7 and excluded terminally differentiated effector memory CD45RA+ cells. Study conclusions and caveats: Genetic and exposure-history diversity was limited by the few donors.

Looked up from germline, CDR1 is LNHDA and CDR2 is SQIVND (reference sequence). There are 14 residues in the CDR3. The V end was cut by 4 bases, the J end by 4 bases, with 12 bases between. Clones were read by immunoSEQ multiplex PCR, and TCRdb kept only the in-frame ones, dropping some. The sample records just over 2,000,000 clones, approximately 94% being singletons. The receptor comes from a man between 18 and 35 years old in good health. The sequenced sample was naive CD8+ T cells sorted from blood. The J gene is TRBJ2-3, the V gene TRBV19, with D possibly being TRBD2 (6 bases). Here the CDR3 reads CASSTLAYADTQYF. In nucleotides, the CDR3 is TGTGCCAGTAGTACCCTAGCGTACGCAGATACGCAGTATTTT.